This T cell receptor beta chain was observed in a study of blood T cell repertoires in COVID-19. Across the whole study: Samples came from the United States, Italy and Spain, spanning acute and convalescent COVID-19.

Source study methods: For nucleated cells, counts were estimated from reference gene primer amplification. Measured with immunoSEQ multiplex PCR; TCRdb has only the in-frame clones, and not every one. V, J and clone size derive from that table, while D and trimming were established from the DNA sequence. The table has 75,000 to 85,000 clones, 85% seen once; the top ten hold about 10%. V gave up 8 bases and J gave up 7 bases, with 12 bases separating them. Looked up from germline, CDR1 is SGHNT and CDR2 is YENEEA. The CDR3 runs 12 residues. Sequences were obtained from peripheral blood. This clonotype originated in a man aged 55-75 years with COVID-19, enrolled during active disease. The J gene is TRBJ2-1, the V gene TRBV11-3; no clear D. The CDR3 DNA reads TGTGCCAGCCCCCCTTCCGGGAATGAGCAGTTCTTC. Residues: CASPPSGNEQFF.